Listed below are T cell receptor beta chains from one sample, sequenced in a study of cytomegalovirus exposure and HLA in healthy donors. Measured with immunoSEQ multiplex PCR; TCRdb has only the in-frame clones, and not every one. Found here are about 150,000 clones, roughly 80% of them singletons; the top ten hold 1% to 1.5%. Source material: PBMCs. The origin of the receptors is a man aged 50 to 59 in good health and CMV-seropositive. Both conserved end residues are part of each CDR3. The D gene is left open where the match is weak. Not every row has a clone size; where given, it reads once, few, many or a size class.

cdr3_aa,cdr3_nt,clone_size,v_call,d_call,j_call
CASQATGLNTEAFF,TGTGCCAGCCAAGCCACAGGACTGAACACTGAAGCTTTCTTT,once,TRBV6-5,-,TRBJ1-1
CASSFTGADFYGYTF,TGTGCCAGCAGTTTTACAGGGGCGGACTTCTATGGCTACACCTTC,-,TRBV28,TRBD1,TRBJ1-2
CASSYRGLRLEQYF,TGTGCCAGCAGTTACAGGGGGCTGAGGCTCGAGCAGTACTTC,-,TRBV6-5,TRBD1,TRBJ2-7
CASSSGLGGFQETQYF,TGCGCCAGCAGCTCAGGCCTAGGGGGATTCCAAGAGACCCAGTACTTC,-,TRBV5-1,-,TRBJ2-5
CSVEGTSLAGERDNEQFF,TGCAGCGTTGAGGGGACCTCCTTAGCGGGAGAAAGGGACAATGAGCAGTTCTTC,few,TRBV29-1,TRBD2,TRBJ2-1
CASSDQGQQPQHF,TGTGCCAGCAGCGACCAGGGACAACAGCCCCAGCATTTT,few,TRBV9,-,TRBJ1-5
CASSPPGQSYGYTF,TGTGCCAGCTCACCACCGGGACAGAGCTATGGCTACACCTTC,-,TRBV18,TRBD1,TRBJ1-2
CASSDQAGQPQHF,TGTGCCAGCAGCGACCAGGCAGGTCAGCCCCAGCATTTT,-,TRBV7-9,-,TRBJ1-5
CASSIPGLSNYGYTF,TGTGCCAGCAGCATACCGGGACTTTCGAACTATGGCTACACCTTC,-,TRBV5-4,-,TRBJ1-2
CASSGREGTQYF,TGTGCCAGCAGCGGGCGTGAGGGTACGCAGTATTTT,-,TRBV7-3,-,TRBJ2-3
CASSHGPGANVLTF,TGCGCCAGCAGCCATGGGCCCGGGGCCAACGTCCTGACTTTC,-,TRBV4-1,-,TRBJ2-6
CASSSALSQATTDTQYF,TGTGCCAGCAGTTCCGCTCTAAGTCAGGCGACCACAGATACGCAGTATTTT,few,TRBV28,-,TRBJ2-3
CASSPYRDMNTEAFF,TGTGCCAGCAGTCCGTACAGGGACATGAACACTGAAGCTTTCTTT,-,TRBV28,-,TRBJ1-1
CASSQPTSGTLLQETQYF,TGTGCCAGCAGTCAGCCGACTAGCGGGACTCTCTTACAAGAGACCCAGTACTTC,-,TRBV28,TRBD2,TRBJ2-5
CASSQGGQVHSYEQYF,TGTGCCAGCAGCCAAGGGGGCCAGGTCCACTCCTACGAGCAGTACTTC,-,TRBV4-2,-,TRBJ2-7